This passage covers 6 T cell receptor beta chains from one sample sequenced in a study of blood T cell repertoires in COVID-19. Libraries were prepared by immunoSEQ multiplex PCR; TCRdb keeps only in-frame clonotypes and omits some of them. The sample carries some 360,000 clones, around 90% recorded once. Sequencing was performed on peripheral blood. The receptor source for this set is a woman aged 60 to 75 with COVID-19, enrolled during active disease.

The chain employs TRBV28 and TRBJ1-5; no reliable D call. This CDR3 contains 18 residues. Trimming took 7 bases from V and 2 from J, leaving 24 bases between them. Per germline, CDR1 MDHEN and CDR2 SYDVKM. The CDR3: CASKVVAGSGFGNQPQHF. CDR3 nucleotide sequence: TGTGCCAGCAAAGTGGTAGCGGGTTCGGGGTTCGGCAATCAGCCCCAGCATTTT.

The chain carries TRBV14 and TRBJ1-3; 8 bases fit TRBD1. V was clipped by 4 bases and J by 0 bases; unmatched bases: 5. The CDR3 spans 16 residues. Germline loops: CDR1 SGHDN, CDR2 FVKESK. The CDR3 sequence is CASSRGQAISGNTIYF. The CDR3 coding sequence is TGTGCCAGCAGCCGGGGACAGGCGATCTCTGGAAACACCATATATTTT.

The DNA of the CDR3 is TGTGCCAGCAGCTCGGGATCTAGGACAGCGAACACTGAAGCTTTCTTT. Residues: CASSSGSRTANTEAFF. This chain links TRBV7-8 with TRBJ1-1; D might be TRBD1 (6 bases). The CDR3 consists of 16 residues. Trimming shortened V by 4 bases and J by 1 base, and 16 bases separated the two germline ends. Germline V gene sequence: CDR1 SGHVS, CDR2 FQNEAQ.

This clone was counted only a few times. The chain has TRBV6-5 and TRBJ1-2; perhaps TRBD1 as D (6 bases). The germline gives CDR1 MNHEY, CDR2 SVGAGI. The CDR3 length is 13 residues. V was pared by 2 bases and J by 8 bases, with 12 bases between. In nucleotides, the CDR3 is TGTGCCAGCAGTTACGGGGGGGCGCAGGGCTACACCTTC. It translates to CASSYGGAQGYTF.

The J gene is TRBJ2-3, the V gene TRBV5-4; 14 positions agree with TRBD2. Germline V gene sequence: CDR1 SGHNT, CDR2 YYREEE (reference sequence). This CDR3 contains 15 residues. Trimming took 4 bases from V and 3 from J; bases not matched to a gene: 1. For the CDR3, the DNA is TGTGCCAGCAGCGGGACTAGCGGGGGTACAGATACGCAGTATTTT. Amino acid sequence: CASSGTSGGTDTQYF.

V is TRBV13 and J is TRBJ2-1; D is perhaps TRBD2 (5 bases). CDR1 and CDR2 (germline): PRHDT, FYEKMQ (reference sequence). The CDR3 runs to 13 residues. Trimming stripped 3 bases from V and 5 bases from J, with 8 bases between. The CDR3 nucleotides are TGTGCCAGCAGCTTGGGAGATCACAATGAGCAGTTCTTC. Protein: CASSLGDHNEQFF.